Each of the 32 T cell receptor beta chains below was sequenced from the same sample in a study of CD8+ T cells in alopecia areata. RNA extraction was followed by reverse transcription into cDNA, which acted as the sequencing template. TCRdb's copy holds only in-frame clones and misses some; the assay was immunoSEQ multiplex PCR. The sample includes about 18,000 clones, none of them occurring once. Cells that came from pooled cutaneous lymph nodes were sorted using CD4, CD8alpha, NKG2D, NKG2ACE and other markers. Sequencing was carried out using CD8+ T cells sorted from a lymph node. The receptors stem from a C3H/HeJ mouse with alopecia areata. Mouse MHC haplotype: H2-k.

This clone appeared many times. The genes are named according to mouse. The read stops 4 residues short of the end of the CDR3; the missing end is completed from the germline J gene. The gene calls are TRBV13-3 and TRBJ2-3; 8 nucleotides match TRBD1. This CDR3 spans 15 amino acids. Germline CDR1 and CDR2: NNHDY and SYVADS. Trimming took 5 bases from V and 0 from J; bases not matched to a gene: 5. The CDR3 bases that were read are TGTGCCAGCAGCCCAGGACAGGGAAGTGCAGAA. Amino acids: CASSPGQGSAE. In full, the CDR3 is CASSPGQGSAETLYF.

On this clone: The genes and germline here are from mouse. Read data end 4 residues before the CDR3 end; the end is taken from the germline J gene. The V gene is TRBV19, the J gene TRBJ2-7; 9 nucleotides agree with TRBD2. CDR1 is FNHDT and CDR2 is SITEND in the germline V gene (reference sequence). CDR3 length: 14 residues. Partial CDR3 DNA: TGTGCCAGCAACCCCTGGACTGGGGAGTAT. Amino acid sequence: CASNPWTGEY. The entire CDR3 protein is CASNPWTGEYEQYF.

The sample holds a few counts of this clone. Gene names refer to mouse genes. CDR3 region: CASVLLGGYAEQFF. The CDR3 bases that were read are TGTGCCAGCGTCCTACTGGGGGGCTATGCT. The chain links TRBV13-2 to TRBJ2-1, with TRBD2 identical over 9 bases. The CDR3 end falls 4 residues outside the read, so it is completed with the germline J gene. CDR1 NNHNN and CDR2 SYGAGS come from the germline V gene (reference sequence). This CDR3 has 14 amino acids. The trim removed 6 bases at V and 3 bases at J, leaving 4 bases unmatched.

This clone turned up a few times. Gene names refer to mouse genes. The read finishes 4 residues shy of the CDR3 end, and the germline J gene is used to complete it. V gene TRBV19 combines with J gene TRBJ2-4, with 7 bases fitting TRBD1. The germline gives CDR1 FNHDT, CDR2 SITEND (reference sequence). Trimming cost V 5 bases and J 1 base; bases outside gene matches: 4. This CDR3 is 14 amino acids long. The covered CDR3 bases are TGTGCCAGCAGCCACGGGACAGGTCAAAAC. Protein: CASSHGTGQN. The entire CDR3 sequence reads CASSHGTGQNTLYF. The complete variable domain, with remaining parts taken from reference TRBV19 and TRBJ2-4, reads GGIITQTPKFLIGQEGQKLTLKCQQNFNHDTMYWYRQDSGKGLRLIYYSITENDLQKGDLSEGYDASREKKSSFSLTVTSAQKNEMAVFLCASSHGTGQNTLYFGAGTRLSVL.

As regards this clone: Mouse germline and gene names are used. The CDR3 end falls 4 residues outside the read, so it is completed with the germline J gene. The chain recombines TRBV13-1 with TRBJ1-4; weak D call: TRBD1 (6 bases). The CDR3 length is 15 residues. The germline V gene has CDR1 NSHNY and CDR2 SYGAGN. Trimming took 1 base from V and 4 from J, leaving 11 bases between them. This CDR3 is CASSDSGTNNERLFF. CDR3 bases read: TGTGCCAGCAGTGATTCCGGGACAAACAACGAA. The full variable domain, with the rest looked up from reference TRBV13-1 and TRBJ1-4, is EAAVTQSPRNKVTVTGGNVTLSCRQTNSHNYMYWYRQDTGHGLRLIHYSYGAGNLRIGDVPDGYKATRTTQEDFFLLLELASPSQTSLYFCASSDSGTNNERLFFGHGTKLSVL.

For this clone: TCRdb's protein does not match the DNA translation at residue 8; the protein provided is translated from the DNA. Gene names and germline refer to mouse. The CDR3 extends 3 residues past the end of the read, so its final part is completed from the germline J gene. The J gene is TRBJ1-6, the V gene TRBV1; D gene unclear. TRBJ1-6 is placed among ORFs of uncertain function. The CDR3 totals 11 residues. Germline V gene lookup returns CDR1 NSQYPW and CDR2 LRSPGD (reference sequence). The germline V and J ends were trimmed by 2 bases and 11 bases, with 4 bases remaining between them. CDR3 protein: CTCSAQAPLYF. CDR3 DNA (partial): TGCACCTGCAGTGCACAGGCGCCC.

Concerning this clone: Mouse germline and gene names are used. The DNA ends 4 residues before the CDR3 does, and the rest of the CDR3 is filled in from the germline J gene. The chain couples TRBV13-1 to TRBJ2-3, with TRBD1 identical over 8 bases. CDR1 NSHNY and CDR2 SYGAGN come from the germline V gene. This CDR3 has 16 residues. V was pared by 0 bases and J by 1 base, with 4 bases of the junction left unmatched. The sequenced CDR3 bases are TGTGCCAGCAGTGATGCTGACAGGGGAGGTGCAGAA. This codes for CASSDADRGGAE. The full CDR3 is CASSDADRGGAETLYF.

In the case of this clone: Gene names follow the mouse nomenclature. The read gets to within 4 residues of the CDR3 end, and the germline J gene fills in the rest. The chain couples TRBV13-1 to TRBJ1-4; possible D gene TRBD1, 5 bases. This CDR3 has 15 amino acids. Trimming removed 0 bases at V and 3 bases at J, with 9 bases between. From germline, CDR1 is NSHNY and CDR2 SYGAGN. The CDR3 bases that were read are TGTGCCAGCAGTGATGCGGGGGGAGCCAACGAA. It yields the protein CASSDAGGANE. The complete CDR3 sequence is CASSDAGGANERLFF.

This clone was seen a few times. Mouse gene names and germline throughout. The read ends 4 residues early relative to the CDR3; the germline J gene fills the gap. This rearrangement joins TRBV13-3 to TRBJ2-3; TRBD2 is a possible D gene (5 bases). The CDR3 runs to 14 residues. Trimming pared 4 bases from V and 0 bases from J, leaving 9 bases between. Germline-derived CDR1 and CDR2 are NNHDY and SYVADS. CDR3 protein: CASSMGSSAETLYF. Partial CDR3 DNA: TGTGCCAGCAGTATGGGGTCTAGTGCAGAA.

This clone was found a few times. Germline and genes: mouse. The CDR3 loop is CASSDAKRWGGYEQYF. The sequenced part of the CDR3 DNA is TGTGCCAGCAGTGATGCAAAGAGGTGGGGGGGCTAT. The chain joins TRBV13-1 to TRBJ2-7; 8 positions match TRBD2. The CDR3 is cut off 4 residues early in the read; its end comes from the germline J gene. Germline V gives CDR1 NSHNY, CDR2 SYGAGN. The CDR3 spans 16 residues. The V segment lost 0 bases and the J segment 3 bases; nucleotides outside the gene matches: 8.

This clone was seen a few times. Gene names and germline match the mouse. The read finishes 4 residues shy of the CDR3 end, and the germline J gene is used to complete it. The V and J genes are TRBV5 and TRBJ1-4; D is ambiguous. V was cut by 0 bases and J by 0 bases, with 5 bases left in between. Germline CDR1 and CDR2: LGHNA and YNLKQL (reference sequence). The CDR3 contains 15 residues. The part of the CDR3 DNA that was read is TGTGCCAGCAGCCAAGAACAAATTTCCAACGAA. As protein: CASSQEQISNE. The full CDR3 protein reads CASSQEQISNERLFF.

This clone was counted many times. Each gene name is a mouse one. The read ends 4 residues shy of where the CDR3 ends; the end is completed using the germline J gene. This chain uses TRBV13-2 with TRBJ1-1; D is perhaps TRBD1 (5 bases). This CDR3 is built from 13 residues. Germline assignment: CDR1 NNHNN and CDR2 SYGAGS (reference sequence). V shed 3 bases and J shed 2 bases, with 8 bases lying between them. The sequenced CDR3 bases are TGTGCCAGCGGTGGGGGGGACAACACA. Translation: CASGGGDNT. The full CDR3 sequence reads CASGGGDNTEVFF.

On this clone: The gene symbols are mouse symbols. The CDR3 end falls 4 residues outside the read, so it is completed with the germline J gene. This sequence joins TRBV1 and TRBJ2-5; 7 nucleotides line up with TRBD2. Trimming cost V 0 bases and J 2 bases; bases outside gene matches: 5. Per the germline V gene, CDR1 is NSQYPW and CDR2 is LRSPGD (reference sequence). This CDR3 has 16 residues. The CDR3: CTCSADRLGVQDTQYF. The CDR3 bases that were read are TGCACCTGCAGTGCAGATCGGCTGGGGGTCCAAGAC.

With regard to this clone: Gene labels here are mouse ones. Coverage ceases 4 residues before the CDR3 finishes, and the germline J gene fills in the end. The rearrangement joins TRBV1 to TRBJ1-4; TRBD1 agrees at 7 bases. Per germline, CDR1 NSQYPW and CDR2 LRSPGD (reference sequence). CDR3 length equals 14 residues. CDR3 in amino acids: CTCSGQGGGERLFF. The part of the CDR3 DNA that was read is TGCACCTGCAGTGGACAGGGAGGGGGCGAA.

Many counts were recorded for this clone. Genes here carry mouse names. Incomplete CDR3 DNA: TGTGCTAGCAGTAGAGATAGGGGGTTCTCCTAT. Amino acid sequence: CASSRDRGFSY. From start to end, the CDR3 is CASSRDRGFSYEQYF. The chain links TRBV17 to TRBJ2-7; D possibly corresponds to TRBD1 (6 bases). The sequence runs out 4 residues before the end of the CDR3; the remainder is reconstructed from the germline J gene. V was trimmed by 0 bases and J by 0 bases, leaving 9 bases between them. The CDR3 covers 15 residues. Looked up from germline, CDR1 is MNHDT and CDR2 is YYDKIL.

This clone was seen many times. The genes are named according to mouse. The CDR3 end falls 4 residues outside the read, so it is completed with the germline J gene. The chain is built from TRBV19 and TRBJ2-4; TRBD2 might be the D (5 bases). The V end lost 3 bases, the J end lost 0 bases, and 5 bases lay between the germline ends. The CDR3 extends over 13 amino acids. Germline values: CDR1 FNHDT, CDR2 SITEND (reference sequence). CDR3 in amino acids: CASSTGSQNTLYF. CDR3 bases read: TGTGCCAGCAGTACTGGGAGTCAAAAC.

With regard to this clone: Gene names and germline match the mouse. The CDR3 end lies 4 residues beyond the end of the read and is filled in from the germline J gene. The V and J genes are TRBV5 and TRBJ2-7; the match to TRBD2 covers 9 bases. Unmatched junction bases numbered 3, after V lost 3 bases and J lost 0 bases. This CDR3 region has 15 residues. Germline V gives CDR1 LGHNA, CDR2 YNLKQL (reference sequence). The sequenced part of the CDR3 DNA is TGTGCCAGCAGCCACAGACTGGGGGTCTCCTAT. Protein product: CASSHRLGVSY. The whole CDR3 sequence reads CASSHRLGVSYEQYF.

This clone was seen repeatedly, ten times or more. Any gene name here is a mouse gene name. The CDR3 end falls 4 residues outside the read, so it is completed with the germline J gene. The V gene is TRBV1, the J gene TRBJ2-5; 9 bases are a match to TRBD1. CDR1 and CDR2 from the germline V gene are NSQYPW and LRSPGD (reference sequence). The CDR3 sequence is 14 residues long. The sequenced part of the CDR3 DNA is TGCACCTGCAGTGTAAGGACAGGGGAAGAC. It codes for CTCSVRTGED. The entire CDR3 protein reads CTCSVRTGEDTQYF. Variable domain in full (rest from reference TRBV1 and TRBJ2-5): VTLLEQNPRWRLVPRGQAVNLRCILKNSQYPWMSWYQQDLQKQLQWLFTLRSPGDKEVKSLPGADYLATRVTDTELRLQVANMSQGRTLYCTCSVRTGEDTQYFGPGTRLLVL.

This clone was detected ten times or more. Gene names and germline match the mouse. Read sequence stops 4 residues before the CDR3 end, and the germline J gene provides the missing end. Other DNA variants within this sample encode the same CDR3. The rearrangement joins TRBV13-3 to TRBJ2-5, with 8 bases that match TRBD1. Losses at the gene ends were 5 bases for V and 2 bases for J; bases not matched to a gene: 1. This CDR3 has 13 amino acids. CDR1 is NNHDY and CDR2 is SYVADS in the germline V gene. The CDR3: CASRGTGQDTQYF. The covered CDR3 bases are TGTGCCAGCAGAGGGACAGGCCAAGAC.

This clone was picked up a small number of times. Here the gene names and germline are mouse. Read sequence stops 4 residues before the CDR3 end, and the germline J gene provides the missing end. The gene calls are TRBV1 and TRBJ2-3, with 8 bases identical to TRBD2. V shed 2 bases, J shed 0 bases, and the junction held 4 bases outside the gene matches. CDR3 length equals 16 residues. Germline V gene lookup returns CDR1 NSQYPW and CDR2 LRSPGD (reference sequence). The sequenced part of the CDR3 DNA is TGCACCTGCAGTGCACGACTGGGGACTAGTGCAGAA. Protein sequence: CTCSARLGTSAE. The entire CDR3 protein is CTCSARLGTSAETLYF.

This clone has at least ten counts. The genes are named according to mouse. The CDR3 goes on 4 residues after the read ends, and that part is filled in from the germline J gene. The chain is built from TRBV13-3 and TRBJ2-7; possibly TRBD1 for D (5 bases). Germline lookup yields CDR1 NNHDY and CDR2 SYVADS. CDR3 length equals 13 residues. The CDR3 is CASSGQTDYEQYF. The sequenced part of the CDR3 DNA is TGTGCCAGCAGTGGTCAGACAGATTAT.

The table lists this clone with a few counts. Gene names are the mouse ones. Read data end 4 residues before the CDR3 end; the end is taken from the germline J gene. The V call is TRBV13-1, the J call TRBJ2-3; 7 bases line up with TRBD1. J lost 3 bases, V lost 3 bases, and 7 bases had no gene match. Germline loops: CDR1 NSHNY, CDR2 SYGAGN. The CDR3 sequence is 15 residues long. The CDR3 here is CASSATGEGAETLYF. CDR3 DNA, as far as it was read: TGTGCCAGCAGTGCTACAGGGGAGGGGGCAGAA.

This clone was picked up a small number of times. At residue 11, the TCRdb protein departs from the DNA translation, so the protein shown here was derived from the DNA itself. The gene names here belong to mouse. Read coverage stops 3 residues before the CDR3 terminus; the germline J gene supplies the remainder. This sequence joins TRBV13-1 and TRBJ1-6; D unclear. TRBJ1-6 is flagged as an ORF with uncertain function. Germline assignment: CDR1 NSHNY and CDR2 SYGAGN. The CDR3 sequence is 14 residues long. V was trimmed by 1 base and J by 5 bases, leaving 7 bases between them. This CDR3 reads CASSDLTDNSPLYF. CDR3 bases read: TGTGCCAGCAGTGATTTAACAGATAATTCGCCC.

There are many counts of this clone. Mouse names are used for the genes. The read stops 4 residues short of the end of the CDR3; the missing end is completed from the germline J gene. The gene calls are TRBV13-3 and TRBJ2-1; TRBD1 aligns across 9 bases. The V gene's germline CDR1 is NNHDY and CDR2 SYVADS. Unmatched junction bases numbered 3, after V lost 5 bases and J lost 6 bases. This CDR3 has 13 residues. The CDR3 protein is CASSAGQGAEQFF. The sequenced part of the CDR3 DNA is TGTGCCAGCAGCGCGGGACAGGGTGCT.

Details on this clone: Gene names denote mouse genes. Coverage ceases 4 residues before the CDR3 finishes, and the germline J gene fills in the end. The chain links TRBV19 to TRBJ1-1; 9 bases map to TRBD1. This CDR3 is built from 14 residues. The germline CDR1 and CDR2 sequences are FNHDT and SITEND (reference sequence). The CDR3 DNA, read in part, is TGTGCCAGCAGTATATCGACAGGGGGTACA. Encoded protein: CASSISTGGT. The complete CDR3 protein is CASSISTGGTEVFF.

The sample holds many counts of this clone. Gene labels here are mouse ones. The read gets to within 4 residues of the CDR3 end, and the germline J gene fills in the rest. The chain carries TRBV13-3 and TRBJ2-7, with 9 positions matching TRBD1. The CDR3 loop spans 13 amino acids. Germline V lookup: CDR1 NNHDY, CDR2 SYVADS. The CDR3 DNA, read in part, is TGTGCCAGCAGGGGGACAGGGAGGGAT. Its protein product is CASRGTGRD. The CDR3 reads in full as CASRGTGRDEQYF.

The sample holds many counts of this clone. Mouse gene names apply. Read coverage stops 4 residues before the CDR3 terminus; the germline J gene supplies the remainder. The gene calls are TRBV19 and TRBJ2-1, with 8 nucleotides matching TRBD2. The CDR3 totals 13 residues. Trimming removed 5 bases from V and 4 bases from J; junction bases left unmatched: 2. CDR1 is FNHDT, CDR2 SITEND, per germline (reference sequence). CDR3 DNA (partial): TGTGCCAGCAGGAACTGGGGGTATGCT. It codes for CASRNWGYA. The full CDR3 protein reads CASRNWGYAEQFF.

To note about this clone: The gene names given are mouse names. The read terminates 4 residues ahead of where the CDR3 ends, so the germline J gene completes it. The gene calls are TRBV17 and TRBJ2-1; D gene ambiguous. Germline CDR1 MNHDT, CDR2 YYDKIL. This CDR3 has 14 amino acids. V was clipped by 3 bases and J by 0 bases, with 6 bases between them. CDR3 region: CASSSPHNYAEQFF. The part of the CDR3 DNA that was read is TGTGCTAGCAGTAGTCCACATAACTATGCT.

Details on this clone: Gene and germline names: mouse. The sequence runs out 4 residues before the end of the CDR3; the remainder is reconstructed from the germline J gene. J is TRBJ2-2 and V is TRBV16; tentative D call: TRBD1 (5 bases). With 1 base removed from V and 0 bases from J, the gap between germline ends came to 6 bases. This CDR3 comprises 15 residues. CDR1 SGHSA and CDR2 FRNQAP come from the germline V gene. The DNA read from the CDR3 is TGTGCAAGCAGCTTAGGGACAACAAACACCGGG. It is translated as CASSLGTTNTG. The whole CDR3 sequence is CASSLGTTNTGQLYF.

This clone has only a few counts. The germline and genes are mouse ones. The read terminates 4 residues ahead of where the CDR3 ends, so the germline J gene completes it. The gene calls are TRBV17 and TRBJ2-7, with 7 bases fitting TRBD1. The CDR3 consists of 14 residues. J was trimmed by 3 bases and V by 3 bases; bases with no gene match: 5. Germline-derived CDR1 and CDR2 are MNHDT and YYDKIL. The DNA read from the CDR3 is TGTGCTAGCAGTAGTTGGGGACAGAGCTAT. This gives the protein CASSSWGQSY. The whole CDR3 sequence reads CASSSWGQSYEQYF.

This clone was observed a few times. The genes are named according to mouse. The read ends 4 residues shy of where the CDR3 ends; the end is completed using the germline J gene. The chain links TRBV1 to TRBJ1-4; no clear D. The CDR3 has 15 amino acids. V was shortened by 0 bases and J by 4 bases, with 9 bases between the two germline ends. CDR1 and CDR2 (germline): NSQYPW, LRSPGD (reference sequence). The sequenced CDR3 bases are TGCACCTGCAGTGCAGATCTGGGCATCAACGAA. Protein product: CTCSADLGINE. The entire CDR3 is CTCSADLGINERLFF.

Comments on this clone: Any gene name here is a mouse gene name. Read data end 4 residues before the CDR3 end; the end is taken from the germline J gene. The J gene is TRBJ2-2, the V gene TRBV13-3; TRBD1 agrees at 7 bases. The CDR3 loop spans 15 amino acids. Germline assignment: CDR1 NNHDY and CDR2 SYVADS. The J segment lost 2 bases and the V segment lost 1 base, leaving 2 bases of the junction unmatched. CDR3 residues: CASSDTGANTGQLYF. Partial CDR3 DNA: TGTGCCAGCAGTGATACAGGGGCCAACACCGGG.